The present TCR beta chain was sequenced within a study of Ad26.COV2.S vaccination and SARS-CoV-2 variants. Treatment specified: roughly 20 received Ad26.COV2.S at low or high dose, single or two shots; several received placebo; per-sample allocation not given. After the first vaccine or placebo injection, samples were drawn on day 63. Trimming cost V 0 bases and J 5 bases, with 13 bases left between them. In germline, CDR1 is MNHEY, CDR2 SVGAGI. The CDR3 spans 15 residues. Clones were sequenced by immunoSEQ multiplex PCR, and TCRdb holds only the in-frame ones, with some missing. Here the sample spans more than 400,000 clones, about 90% being singletons.

This TCR was recovered from a person aged 18 to 59 who received the Ad26.COV2.S COVID-19 vaccine or a placebo. The chain has TRBV6-5 and TRBJ1-1; D perhaps matches TRBD1 (5 bases). This specimen consisted of peripheral blood, obtained in a trial of Ad26.COV2.S vaccine versus placebo. This CDR3 is CASSYSRRGWTEAFF. The CDR3 DNA is TGTGCCAGCAGTTACTCGAGGAGGGGATGGACTGAAGCTTTCTTT.